This TCR beta chain was sequenced during a study of T cell responses to AZD1222 COVID-19 vaccine. In the study overall: Analyses pooled second doses at about 4 or about 12 weeks.

V was clipped by 0 bases and J by 3 bases, with 6 bases between them. Germline V gene data show CDR1 as GTSNPN and CDR2 as SVGIG (reference sequence). The CDR3 has 13 amino acids. The table came from immunoSEQ multiplex PCR; TCRdb's copy has only in-frame clones and leaves some out. Among 150,000 to 200,000 clones listed, approximately 93% were seen once. Study outcomes and limitations: The peak T cell response came first, and repertoires were sampled only after it. Receipt of two AZD1222 doses was followed by a rise in Spike-specific TCR breadth and depth.

With respect to this clone: Its antigen is still unknown.

The V call is TRBV30, the J call TRBJ1-5; D is uncertain. Material: peripheral blood, obtained on day 0 of AZD1222 vaccination. This clonotype was sampled from an adult in good health. The CDR3 DNA follows: TGTGCCTGGAGTGTAGGCGTCAATCAGCCCCAGCATTTT. It codes for CAWSVGVNQPQHF.